The source of this TCR beta chain is a study of T cells in Graves' hyperthyroidism and ophthalmopathy. Study outcomes and limitations: Onset of ophthalmopathy came a median 6.5 months after the model predicted it. Blood also showed most of the thyroid clonotypes that were expanded above 0.001.

Per germline, CDR1 SGHNT and CDR2 YYREEE (reference sequence). The V and J ends lost 1 base and 7 bases, in that order; junction bases with no gene match: 7. The CDR3 covers 14 residues. Comment on this clonotype: Its antigen is not known.

RNA transcripts yielded amplified TCR beta CDR3 regions. HTBI primers drove first-round RT-PCR of the TCR CDR3. TCRdb ran MiXCR on the multiplex PCR reads and lists one entry per CDR3 protein. Counted here are 540,000 or so distinct CDR3 sequences, about 43% occurring once; the ten biggest clones make up roughly 20%. Clinicians diagnosed patients from clinical symptoms, serum thyroxine and TRAb, thyroid ultrasound and orbital computed tomography. This clonotype was obtained from an adult woman with Graves' disease, either hyperthyroidism or ophthalmopathy (not recorded which). Input material: peripheral blood or thyroid tissue (not recorded which). The chain uses TRBV5-4 and TRBJ1-2, with 7 nucleotides matching TRBD1. The CDR3 nucleotides are TGTGCCAGCAGCTTGAATCAGGGGGAGGGTGGCTACACCTTC. Amino acid sequence: CASSLNQGEGGYTF.